This T cell receptor beta chain was found in a study of neoadjuvant anti-PD-1 for oral cavity cancer. Study-level information: Patients without progression received a fourth nivolumab dose around day 43, then surgical resection on days 50-56.

Patients had newly diagnosed, untreated stage II-IVA oral cavity squamous cell carcinoma. The CDR3 has 13 amino acids. Germline CDR1 MNHNY, CDR2 SVGAGI (reference sequence). With 2 bases removed from V and 11 bases from J, the gap between germline ends came to 15 bases. Repertoires were generated with immunoSEQ multiplex PCR, while TCRdb's copy carries only in-frame clones and drops some. The sample has approximately 7,100 clones; roughly 50% are singletons. This clone was detected only once. Its antigen is not known. Notes on the study in general: TCR analyses covered only a few patients per response group. Expansion of preexisting intratumoral clones was suggested to aid response.

V usage is TRBV6-6 and J usage is TRBJ1-1; weak D call: TRBD1 (5 bases). The TCR was taken from a person aged 35 to 85 with oral cavity squamous cell carcinoma. This specimen was tumor tissue, taken before nivolumab (anti-PD-1) treatment. The CDR3 protein is CASSYLLGEVAFF. The CDR3 nucleotides read TGTGCCAGCAGTTACCTCCTAGGGGAGGTTGCTTTCTTT.